Sequencing of this TCR beta chain was carried out in a study of beta chain features in type 1 diabetes. Isolated RNA was reverse transcribed in full, so expressed TCRB transcripts were sequenced. TCRdb's copy holds only in-frame clones and misses some; the assay was immunoSEQ multiplex PCR. The sample lists approximately 170,000 clones, about 7.9% occurring once. This clone was counted only a few times. The antigen remains undetermined. Germline trimming cut 6 bases from V and 2 bases from J; bases unmatched to any gene: 17. This CDR3 region has 18 residues. Points from the study as a whole: A moderate, significant TCRB CDR3 shortening appeared in type 1 diabetes across four CD4+ subsets.

The specimen was central memory CD4+ T cells from blood. The rearrangement uses TRBV6-7 and TRBJ2-5; 8 bases line up with TRBD2. TRBV6-7 is treated as an ORF (open reading frame) with a function not yet certain. This TCR derives from a man aged 18 to 29 with type 1 diabetes. This CDR3 is CASRRVAAGVDLQETQYF. In DNA, the CDR3 is TGTGCCAGCAGGAGGGTGGCAGCGGGAGTAGATTTGCAAGAGACCCAGTACTTC.